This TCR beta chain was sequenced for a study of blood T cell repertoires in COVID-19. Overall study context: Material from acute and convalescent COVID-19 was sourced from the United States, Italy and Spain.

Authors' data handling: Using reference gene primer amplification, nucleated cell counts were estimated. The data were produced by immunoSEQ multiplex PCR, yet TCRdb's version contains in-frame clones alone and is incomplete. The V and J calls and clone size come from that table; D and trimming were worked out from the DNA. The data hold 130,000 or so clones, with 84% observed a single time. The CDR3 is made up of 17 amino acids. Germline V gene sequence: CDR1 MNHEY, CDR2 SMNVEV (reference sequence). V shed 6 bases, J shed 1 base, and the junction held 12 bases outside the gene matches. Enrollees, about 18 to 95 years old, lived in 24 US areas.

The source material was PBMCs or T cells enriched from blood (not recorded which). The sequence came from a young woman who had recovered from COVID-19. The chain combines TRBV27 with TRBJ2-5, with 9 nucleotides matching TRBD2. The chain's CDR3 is CASRGVLAGRGQETQYF. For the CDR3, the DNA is TGTGCCAGCAGGGGGGTCCTAGCGGGGAGGGGCCAAGAGACCCAGTACTTC.